This T cell receptor beta chain was identified in a study of PD-L1 blockade in urothelial cancer. Time point defined: peripheral blood 6 weeks after treatment start. TCRdb's copy holds only in-frame clones and misses some; the assay was immunoSEQ multiplex PCR. The table shows about 48,000 clones, with around 80% occurring only once. This clone was found a few times. This sequence was found in an older man with urothelial cancer. The input for sequencing was PBMCs, taken around atezolizumab (anti-PD-L1) treatment.

This chain's CDR3 is CASSLARDYEQYF. CDR3 bases: TGTGCCAGCAGCTTAGCGCGGGACTACGAGCAGTACTTC. The J gene is TRBJ2-7, the V gene TRBV11-1; TRBD2 might be the D (6 bases). With 0 bases removed from V and 3 bases from J, the gap between germline ends came to 6 bases. The CDR3 contains 13 residues. Germline CDR1 SGHAT, CDR2 FQDESV (reference sequence).